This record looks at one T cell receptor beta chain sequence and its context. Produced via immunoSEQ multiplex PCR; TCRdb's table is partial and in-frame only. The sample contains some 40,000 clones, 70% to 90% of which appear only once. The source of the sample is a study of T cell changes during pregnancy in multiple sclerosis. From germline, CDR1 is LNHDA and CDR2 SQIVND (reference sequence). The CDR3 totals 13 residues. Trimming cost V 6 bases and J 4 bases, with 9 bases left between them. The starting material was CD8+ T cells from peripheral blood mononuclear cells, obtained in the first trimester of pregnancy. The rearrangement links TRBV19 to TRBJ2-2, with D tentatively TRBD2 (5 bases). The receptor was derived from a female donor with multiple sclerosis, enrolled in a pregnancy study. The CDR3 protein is CASSEGSTGELFF. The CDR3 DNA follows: TGTGCCAGTAGCGAGGGAAGCACCGGGGAGCTGTTTTTT.